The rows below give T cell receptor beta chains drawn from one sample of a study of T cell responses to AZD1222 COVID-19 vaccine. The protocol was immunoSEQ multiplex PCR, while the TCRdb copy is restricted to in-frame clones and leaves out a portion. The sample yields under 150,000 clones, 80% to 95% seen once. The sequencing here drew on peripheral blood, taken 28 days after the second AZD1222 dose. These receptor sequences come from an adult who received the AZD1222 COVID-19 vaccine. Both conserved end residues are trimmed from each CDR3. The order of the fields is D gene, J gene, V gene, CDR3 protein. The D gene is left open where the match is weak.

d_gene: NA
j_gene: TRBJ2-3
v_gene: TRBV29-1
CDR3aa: SVEARIGTDTQY

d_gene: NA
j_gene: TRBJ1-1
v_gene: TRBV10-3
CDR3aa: AIWPGEGPEAF

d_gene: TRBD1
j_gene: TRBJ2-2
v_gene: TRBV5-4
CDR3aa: ASSDRGRTGELF

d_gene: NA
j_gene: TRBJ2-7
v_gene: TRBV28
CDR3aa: ASKPYEQY

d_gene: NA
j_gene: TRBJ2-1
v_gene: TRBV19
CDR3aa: ASSIGQNNEQF

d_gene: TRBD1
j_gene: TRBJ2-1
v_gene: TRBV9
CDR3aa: ASTPGGQPYNEQF

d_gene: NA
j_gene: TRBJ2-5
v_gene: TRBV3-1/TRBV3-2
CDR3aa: ASTRGYETQY

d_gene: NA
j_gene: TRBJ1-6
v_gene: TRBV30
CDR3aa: AWTSGTPNSPLH

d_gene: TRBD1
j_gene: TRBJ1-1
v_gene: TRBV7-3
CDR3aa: ASSPAPGQVKAF

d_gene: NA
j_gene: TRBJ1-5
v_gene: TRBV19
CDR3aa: ASSIEPQTLSNQPQH

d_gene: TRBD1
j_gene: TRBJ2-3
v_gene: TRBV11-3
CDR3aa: ASSLGSGTGDTQY

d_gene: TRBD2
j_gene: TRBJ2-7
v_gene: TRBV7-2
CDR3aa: ASSATSGRARSYEQY

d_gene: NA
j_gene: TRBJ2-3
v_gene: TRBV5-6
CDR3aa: ASSQGPNTQY

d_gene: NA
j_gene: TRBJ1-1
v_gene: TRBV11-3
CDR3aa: ASSLRGENTEAF

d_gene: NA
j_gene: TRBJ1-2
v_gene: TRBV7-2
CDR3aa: ASSLQVDYGYT

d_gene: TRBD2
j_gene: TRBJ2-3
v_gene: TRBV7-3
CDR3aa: ASSKSGGRAYDTQY

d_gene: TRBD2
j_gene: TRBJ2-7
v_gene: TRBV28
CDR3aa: ASMAGGYYEQY

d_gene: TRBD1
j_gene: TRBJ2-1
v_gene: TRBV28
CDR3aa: ASSSGQGPFNEQF

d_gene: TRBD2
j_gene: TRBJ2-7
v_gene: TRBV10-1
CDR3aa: ASSPTGERESYEQY

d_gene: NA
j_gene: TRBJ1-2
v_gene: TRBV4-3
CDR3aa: ASSQDGAAGYT

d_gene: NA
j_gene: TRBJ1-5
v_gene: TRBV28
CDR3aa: ASSLGQPQH

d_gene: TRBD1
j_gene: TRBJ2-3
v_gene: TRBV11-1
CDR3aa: ASSRGTGPPADTQY

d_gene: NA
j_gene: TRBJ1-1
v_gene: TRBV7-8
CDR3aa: ASSFWDKNTEAF

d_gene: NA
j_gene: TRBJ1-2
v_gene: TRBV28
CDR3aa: ASSFNGNYGYT

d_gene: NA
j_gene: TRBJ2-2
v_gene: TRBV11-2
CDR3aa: ASSSIDVTNTGELF

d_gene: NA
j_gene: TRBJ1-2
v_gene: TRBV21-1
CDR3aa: ATAKVLAGGYYGYT

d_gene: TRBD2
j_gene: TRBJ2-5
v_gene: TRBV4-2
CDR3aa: ASSRLAGDETQY

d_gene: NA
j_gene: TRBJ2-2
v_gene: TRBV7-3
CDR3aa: ASSLTAGLTGELF

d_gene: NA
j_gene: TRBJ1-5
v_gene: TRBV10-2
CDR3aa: ASRLDSNQPQH

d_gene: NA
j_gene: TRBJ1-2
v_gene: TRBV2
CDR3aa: ASSEAGYGYT

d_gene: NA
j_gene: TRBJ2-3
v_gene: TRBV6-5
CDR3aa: ASTLDRSDTQY

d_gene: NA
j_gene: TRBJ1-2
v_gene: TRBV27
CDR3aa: ASSLVAVRGGYGYT

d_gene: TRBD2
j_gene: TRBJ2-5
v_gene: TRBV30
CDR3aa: AWSGGIQETQY

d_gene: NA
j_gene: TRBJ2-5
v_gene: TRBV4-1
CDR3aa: ASSQEERVQETQY

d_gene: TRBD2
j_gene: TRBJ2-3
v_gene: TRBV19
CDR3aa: ASSSGASVDTQY

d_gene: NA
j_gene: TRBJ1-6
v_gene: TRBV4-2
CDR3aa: ASSRASGTYNSPLH

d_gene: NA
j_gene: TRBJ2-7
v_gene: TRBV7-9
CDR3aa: ASSLGGSFYEQY

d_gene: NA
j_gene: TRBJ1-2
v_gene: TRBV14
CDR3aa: ASSQELVNYGYT

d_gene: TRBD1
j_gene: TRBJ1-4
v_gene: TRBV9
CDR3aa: ASSVAGQGEKLF

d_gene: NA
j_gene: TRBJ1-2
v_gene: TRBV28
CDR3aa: ASSSSSNYGYT

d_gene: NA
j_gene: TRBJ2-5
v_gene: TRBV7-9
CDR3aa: ASSLVGHGETQY

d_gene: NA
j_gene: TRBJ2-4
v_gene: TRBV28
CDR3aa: ASSLSDLETKNIQY

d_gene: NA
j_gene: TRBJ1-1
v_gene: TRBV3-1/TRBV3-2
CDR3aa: ASSLGTEAF

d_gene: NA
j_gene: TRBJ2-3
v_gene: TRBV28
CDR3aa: ASSLVFGIPSTDTQY

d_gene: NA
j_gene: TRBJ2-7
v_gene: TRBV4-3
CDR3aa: ASSQDNLGDHREQY

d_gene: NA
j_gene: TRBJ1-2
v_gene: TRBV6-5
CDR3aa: ASSSVGTGGYT

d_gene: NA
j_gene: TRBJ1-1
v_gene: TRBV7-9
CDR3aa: ASSSYRDGDTEAF

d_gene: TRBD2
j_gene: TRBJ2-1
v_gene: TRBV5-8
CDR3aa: ASSSTSGSFGQF

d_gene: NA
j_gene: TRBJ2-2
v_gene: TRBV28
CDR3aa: ASSLLPRADYTGELF

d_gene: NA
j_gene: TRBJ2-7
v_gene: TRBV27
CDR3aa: ASSFQGLGEQY

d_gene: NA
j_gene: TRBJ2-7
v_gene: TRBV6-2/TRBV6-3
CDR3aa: ASSDLIHEQY

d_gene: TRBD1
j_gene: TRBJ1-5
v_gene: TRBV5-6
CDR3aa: ASSLGRGRNQPQH